The source of this T cell receptor (beta chain) is a study of cytomegalovirus exposure and HLA in healthy donors. Overall study results and limits: At a 0.05 false discovery rate, a later analysis found 18,000 or so TCR beta sequences to be associated with HLA alleles. Some V segments could not be told apart, so they were left out, TRBV6-2 and TRBV6-3 among them. HLA restriction was apparent for most CMV-associated TCR beta chains in a later analysis. Presence/absence analyses assumed roughly uniform sequencing depth across donors, which may not hold.

PCR amplification relied on 60 Vbeta primers (plus 13 Jbeta primers). Some clones are missing from TCRdb's copy, which holds only in-frame ones; the method was immunoSEQ multiplex PCR. The sample yields about 85,000 clones, 60% to 80% seen once. Regarding this clone: The target antigen is unknown.

CDR1 is MNHNS, CDR2 SASEGT, per germline. The CDR3 extends over 15 amino acids. V lost 11 bases and J lost 2; bases outside the gene matches: 13. The TCR sequence derives from a woman between 50 and 59 years old in good health and CMV-seropositive. V gene TRBV6-1 combines with J gene TRBJ1-1; 8 nucleotides align to TRBD1. The specimen sequenced was PBMCs. In nucleotides, the CDR3 is TGTGCCCAGGGGGCAGGGGGCGTTCGAAACACTGAAGCTTTCTTT. It codes for CAQGAGGVRNTEAFF.